What follows describes a single TCR beta chain. Its antigen is not identified. Study-wide points: The larger-cohort validation was restricted to a single TCR beta V-J rearrangement rather than whole repertoires.

Memory CD4+ T cells were sorted as CD4+CD45RO+CD25- cells. Semi-nested PCR with Nested Universal Primer A followed constant-region reverse priming of full-length variable regions. TCRdb re-analysed the 5' RACE reads in MiXCR, keeping a single row per CDR3 protein. The sample includes several thousand distinct CDR3 sequences, roughly 69% of them seen just once. The receptor was isolated from a female donor with breast cancer. Sequenced sample: memory CD4+ T cells sorted from a lymph node. Documented subset: memory CD4+ T cells, CD4+CD45RO+CD25-.

The CDR3 nucleotides are TGCGCCAGCAGCTGGCCAGTACTAGCTAAGGGCATCCGCAATGAGCAGTTCTTC. Translated, it gives CASSWPVLAKGIRNEQFF. The rearrangement joins TRBV5-1 to TRBJ2-1, with D perhaps matching TRBD2 (6 bases). The CDR3 contains 18 residues. Germline V gives CDR1 SGHRS, CDR2 YFSETQ. The V and J ends lost 3 bases and 6 bases respectively, with 25 bases between them.